This T cell receptor beta chain was recovered during a study of human T cells and chemical hapten exposure. The CDR3 totals 15 residues. Germline CDR1 reads MNHEY; CDR2 reads SVGEGT. V lost 7 bases and J lost 7, with 17 bases in between. A single record per CDR3 protein comes from TCRdb applying MiXCR to the RACE reads. The table has some 70,000 distinct CDR3 sequences, approximately 32% seen once; the top ten hold about 9%. The time point denotes: patch test 1, 2 weeks after DPC sensitization. The treatment: therapeutic diphenylcyclopropenone sensitization with weekly scalp DPC. At patch-test visits, sampling came before the patch test.

The input for sequencing was whole blood, taken in connection with sensitization to the hapten diphenylcyclopropenone (DPC). The clonotype originates from a man in his forties with alopecia areata. Some clones in this sample may be carry-over from other donors' samples. This sequence joins TRBV6-2 or TRBV6-3 and TRBJ1-6; possible D gene TRBD1, 6 bases. CDR3 region: CASTGGGVMNSPLHF. The CDR3 DNA follows: TGTGCCAGCACGGGGGGCGGCGTGATGAATTCACCCCTCCACTTT.